This TCR beta chain emerged from a study of cytomegalovirus exposure and HLA in healthy donors. About the research overall: The Caucasian-associated ancestry cluster contained 81% of the approximately 410 genotyped donors. The study's findings and limits: In vitro data verified a few CMV-associated chains as specific for CMV antigens. TCR beta sequences numbering around 15,000 were associated with HLA alleles at 0.05 false discovery rate in a later analysis. With high specificity and sensitivity, the classifier reportedly diagnosed cytomegalovirus status.

Turning to this clone: Its antigen is as yet unknown.

In the PCR, 60 Vbeta and 13 Jbeta primers were used. Clones were read by immunoSEQ multiplex PCR, and TCRdb kept only the in-frame ones, dropping some. Of about 160,000 clones in the sample, about three quarters are singletons; the top ten hold approximately 3%. Germline V CDR1 and CDR2: SGHRS, YFSETQ. Between the trimmed V and J ends, which lost 2 bases and 8 bases, there was a span of 16 bases. This CDR3 spans 15 amino acids. Sequencing input: PBMCs. This sequence originates from a middle-aged woman in good health and CMV-seronegative. The chain carries TRBV5-1 and TRBJ1-4, with D uncertain. CDR3 coding DNA: TGCGCCAGCAGCTTAGGATTGAATGACAACGAAAAACTGTTTTTT. It codes for CASSLGLNDNEKLFF.